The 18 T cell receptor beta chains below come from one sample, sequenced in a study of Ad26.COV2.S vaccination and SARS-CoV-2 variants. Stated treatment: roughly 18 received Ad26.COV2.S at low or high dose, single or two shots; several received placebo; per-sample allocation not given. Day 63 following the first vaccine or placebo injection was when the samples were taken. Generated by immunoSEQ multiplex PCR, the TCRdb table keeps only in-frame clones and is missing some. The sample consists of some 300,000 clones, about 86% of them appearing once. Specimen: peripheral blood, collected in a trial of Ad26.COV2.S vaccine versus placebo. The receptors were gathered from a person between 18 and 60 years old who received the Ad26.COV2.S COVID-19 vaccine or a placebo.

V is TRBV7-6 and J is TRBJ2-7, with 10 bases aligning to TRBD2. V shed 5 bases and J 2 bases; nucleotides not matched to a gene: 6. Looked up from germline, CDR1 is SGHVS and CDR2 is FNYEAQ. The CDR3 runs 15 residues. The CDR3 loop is CASSLGTSATYEQYF. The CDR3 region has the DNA TGTGCCAGCAGCCTCGGGACTAGCGCCACCTACGAGCAGTACTTC.

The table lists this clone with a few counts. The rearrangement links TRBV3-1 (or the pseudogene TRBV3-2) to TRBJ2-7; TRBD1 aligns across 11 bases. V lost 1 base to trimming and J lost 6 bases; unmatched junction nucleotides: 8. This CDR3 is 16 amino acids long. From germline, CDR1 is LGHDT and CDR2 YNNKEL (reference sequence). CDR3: CASSQARTGTGGEQYF. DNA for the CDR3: TGTGCCAGCAGCCAAGCACGAACCGGGACAGGGGGCGAGCAGTACTTC.

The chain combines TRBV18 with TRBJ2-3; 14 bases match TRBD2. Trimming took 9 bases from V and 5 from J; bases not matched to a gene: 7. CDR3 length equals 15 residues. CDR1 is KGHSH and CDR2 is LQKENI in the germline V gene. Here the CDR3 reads CASSGTSGGQDTQYF. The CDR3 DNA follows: TGTGCCAGTTCCGGGACTAGCGGGGGACAAGATACGCAGTATTTT.

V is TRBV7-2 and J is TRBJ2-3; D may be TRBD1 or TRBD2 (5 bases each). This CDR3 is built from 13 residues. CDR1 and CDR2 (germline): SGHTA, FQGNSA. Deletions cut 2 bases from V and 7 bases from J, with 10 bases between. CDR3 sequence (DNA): TGTGCCAGCAGCTTAAAGTGGGGGAATACGCAGTATTTT. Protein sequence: CASSLKWGNTQYF.

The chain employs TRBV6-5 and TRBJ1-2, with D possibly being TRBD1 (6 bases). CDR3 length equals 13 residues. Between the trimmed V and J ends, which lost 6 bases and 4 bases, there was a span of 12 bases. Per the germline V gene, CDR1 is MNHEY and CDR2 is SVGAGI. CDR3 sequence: CASRSPGVYGYTF. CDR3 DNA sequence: TGTGCCAGCAGAAGTCCAGGGGTCTATGGCTACACCTTC.

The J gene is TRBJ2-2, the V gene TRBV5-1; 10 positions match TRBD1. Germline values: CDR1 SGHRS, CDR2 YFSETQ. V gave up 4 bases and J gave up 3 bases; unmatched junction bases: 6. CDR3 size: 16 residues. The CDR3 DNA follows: TGCGCCAGCAGCAGACAGGGGGCGGGTGACACCGGGGAGCTGTTTTTT. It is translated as CASSRQGAGDTGELFF.

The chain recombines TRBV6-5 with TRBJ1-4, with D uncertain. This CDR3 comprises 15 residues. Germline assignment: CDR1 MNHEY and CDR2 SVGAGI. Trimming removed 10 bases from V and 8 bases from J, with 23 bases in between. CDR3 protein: CATIRARELREKLFF. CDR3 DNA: TGTGCCACCATCCGAGCCCGGGAGTTAAGAGAAAAACTGTTTTTT.

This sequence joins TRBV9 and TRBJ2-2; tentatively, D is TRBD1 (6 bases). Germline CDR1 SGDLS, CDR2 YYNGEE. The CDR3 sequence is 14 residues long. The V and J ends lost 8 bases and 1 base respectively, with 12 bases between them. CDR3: CASEARGNTGELFF. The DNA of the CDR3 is TGTGCCAGTGAGGCCAGGGGGAACACCGGGGAGCTGTTTTTT.

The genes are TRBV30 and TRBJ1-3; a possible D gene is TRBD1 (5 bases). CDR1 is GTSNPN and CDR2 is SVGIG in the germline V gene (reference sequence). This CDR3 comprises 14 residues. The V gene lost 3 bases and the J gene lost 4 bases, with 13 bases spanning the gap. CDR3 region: CAWSSGIYGNTIYF. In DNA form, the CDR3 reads TGTGCCTGGAGCTCAGGGATTTACGGAAACACCATATATTTT.

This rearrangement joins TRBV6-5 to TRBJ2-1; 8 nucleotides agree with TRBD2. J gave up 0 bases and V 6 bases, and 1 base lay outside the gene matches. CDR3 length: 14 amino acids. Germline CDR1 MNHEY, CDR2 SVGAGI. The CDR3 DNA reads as TGTGCCAGCAGCGGGGGGGCCTCCTACAATGAGCAGTTCTTC. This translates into CASSGGASYNEQFF.

The CDR3 DNA reads as TGTGCCAGCAGCTCCGGGACAGGGAACGAGCAGTACTTC. Protein sequence: CASSSGTGNEQYF. The J gene is TRBJ2-7, the V gene TRBV11-2; 9 bases are a match to TRBD1. This CDR3 has 13 amino acids. CDR1 and CDR2 from the germline V gene are SGHAT and FQNNGV. V dropped 4 bases and J dropped 5; count of bases not matched to a gene: 3.

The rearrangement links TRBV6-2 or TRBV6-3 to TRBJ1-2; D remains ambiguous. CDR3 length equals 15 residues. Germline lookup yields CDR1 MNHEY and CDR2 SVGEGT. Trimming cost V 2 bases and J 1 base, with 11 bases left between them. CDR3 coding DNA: TGTGCCAGCAGTTACGGCGGACGGAGTAACTATGGCTACACCTTC. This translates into CASSYGGRSNYGYTF.

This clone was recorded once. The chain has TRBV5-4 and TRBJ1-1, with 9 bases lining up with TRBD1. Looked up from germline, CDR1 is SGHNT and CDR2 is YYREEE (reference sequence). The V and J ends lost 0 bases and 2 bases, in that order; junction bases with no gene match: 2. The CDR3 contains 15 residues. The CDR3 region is CASSLGGQGNTEAFF. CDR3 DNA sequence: TGTGCCAGCAGCTTGGGGGGACAGGGCAACACTGAAGCTTTCTTT.

As DNA, the CDR3 is TGTGCCAGCAGCTTCCCCGGGAGGGGGCAGAGCACAGATACGCAGTATTTT. Residues: CASSFPGRGQSTDTQYF. The chain recombines TRBV5-6 with TRBJ2-3, with D perhaps TRBD2 (8 bases). Germline V gives CDR1 SGHDT, CDR2 YYEEEE. CDR3 length equals 17 residues. The V and J ends lost 2 bases and 0 bases respectively, with 16 bases between them.

Here the CDR3 reads CASSLGGENIQYF. CDR3 in DNA: TGCGCCAGCAGCTTGGGAGGGGAAAACATTCAGTACTTC. This chain connects TRBV5-1 to TRBJ2-4, with D perhaps matching TRBD1 or TRBD2 (5 bases each). CDR1 is SGHRS, CDR2 YFSETQ, per germline. The CDR3 has 13 amino acids. The germline V and J ends were trimmed by 0 bases and 5 bases, with 6 bases remaining between them.

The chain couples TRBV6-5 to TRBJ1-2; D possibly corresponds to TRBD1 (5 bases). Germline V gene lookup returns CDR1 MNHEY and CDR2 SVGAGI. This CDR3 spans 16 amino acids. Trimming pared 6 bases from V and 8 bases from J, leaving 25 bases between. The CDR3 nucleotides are TGTGCCAGCAGCTACGAACCGGGCAGGGCGGGAGCCGGCTACACCTTC. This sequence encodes CASSYEPGRAGAGYTF.

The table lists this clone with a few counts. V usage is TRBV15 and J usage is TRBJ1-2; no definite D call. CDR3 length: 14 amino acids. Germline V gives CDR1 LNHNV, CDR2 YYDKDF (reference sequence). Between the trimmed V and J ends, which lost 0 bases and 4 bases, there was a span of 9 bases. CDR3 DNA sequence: TGTGCCACCAGCAGAGATCAACAGAGCTATGGCTACACCTTC. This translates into CATSRDQQSYGYTF.

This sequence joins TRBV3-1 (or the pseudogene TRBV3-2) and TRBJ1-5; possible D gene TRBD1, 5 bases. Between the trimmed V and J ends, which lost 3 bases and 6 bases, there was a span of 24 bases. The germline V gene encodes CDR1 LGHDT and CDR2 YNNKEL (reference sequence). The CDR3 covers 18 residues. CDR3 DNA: TGTGCCAGCAGCCATGTTTGTAGACAGCTAGGCTGGGGTCAGCCCCAGCATTTT. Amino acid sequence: CASSHVCRQLGWGQPQHF.